The clone carrying this TCR beta chain appeared a single time. RNA was extracted with the RNeasy kit, and a quantity of roughly 0.45 to 1 ug was reverse transcribed using random hexamers. Via MiXCR, TCRdb re-called the immunoSEQ multiplex PCR reads, giving one row per CDR3 protein. This sample carries about 130,000 distinct CDR3 sequences, around 94% of them seen once, and the ten largest clones take 0.095% to 0.15%. This CDR3 has 15 residues. V lost 5 bases and J 2 bases, leaving 16 bases between the germline ends. CDR1 is DFQATT, CDR2 SNEGSKA, per germline (reference sequence). The record originates from a study of CD8 T cells in Susac syndrome. The authors carried out high-throughput sequencing of TCR beta. They applied it to CD8+ and CD4+ T cells obtained from blood.

Sequences were obtained from CD4+ T cells from PBMCs. The rearrangement joins TRBV20-1 to TRBJ1-5, with a weak D call TRBD1 (6 bases). This clonotype was obtained from a human donor with multiple sclerosis. The DNA of the CDR3 is TGCAGTGCTTCCCCTCAGGGGCAGGGCAATCAGCCCCAGCATTTT. Amino acids: CSASPQGQGNQPQHF.